These 21 T cell receptor beta chains share one sample of origin, sequenced in a study of T cells in Graves' hyperthyroidism and ophthalmopathy. Regions amplified from RNA transcripts were the TCR beta CDR3 regions. HTBI primers were the set used in a first-round RT-PCR of the TCR CDR3. TCRdb re-analysed the multiplex PCR reads in MiXCR, keeping a single row per CDR3 protein. The sample carries 250,000 to 300,000 distinct CDR3 sequences, 13% to 15% recorded once. The material sequenced was blood. These receptors were collected from a woman aged 50 to 60 with Graves' hyperthyroidism that later progressed to Graves' ophthalmopathy.

This clonotype was detected many times. J is TRBJ1-1 and V is TRBV29-1; D ambiguous. Trimming took 2 bases from V and 6 from J, leaving 4 bases between them. Germline V gene sequence: CDR1 SQVTM, CDR2 ANQGSEA. The length of the CDR3 is 10 residues. CDR3: CSVEFPEAFF. The CDR3, as DNA: TGCAGCGTTGAATTTCCTGAAGCTTTCTTT.

This clonotype was observed at least ten times. The chain couples TRBV13 to TRBJ2-5, with D maybe TRBD2 (6 bases). CDR1 and CDR2 from the germline V gene are PRHDT and FYEKMQ (reference sequence). Trimming removed 2 bases at V and 0 bases at J, with 10 bases between. CDR3 length: 15 residues. The CDR3 nucleotides read TGTGCCAGCAGCTTACTCGGACTACACCAAGAGACCCAGTACTTC. Its protein is CASSLLGLHQETQYF. The entire variable domain, with the rest obtained from reference TRBV13 and TRBJ2-5, is as follows: AAGVIQSPRHLIKEKRETATLKCYPIPRHDTVYWYQQGPGQDPQFLISFYEKMQSDKGSIPDRFSAQQFSDYHSELNMSSLELGDSALYFCASSLLGLHQETQYFGPGTRLLVL.

This clonotype was counted at least ten times. V usage is TRBV11-1 and J usage is TRBJ2-5; D is uncertain. Germline lookup yields CDR1 SGHAT and CDR2 FQDESV (reference sequence). The CDR3 sequence is 12 residues long. Trimming pared 6 bases from V and 5 bases from J, leaving 10 bases between. CDR3 protein: CASRSIPETQYF. In nucleotides, the CDR3 is TGTGCCAGCAGGTCGATTCCGGAGACCCAGTACTTC. The full variable domain, in which reference TRBV11-1 and TRBJ2-5 provide the parts outside the CDR3, is EAEVAQSPRYKITEKSQAVAFWCDPISGHATLYWYRQILGQGPELLVQFQDESVVDDSQLPKDRFSAERLKGVDSTLKIQPAELGDSAMYLCASRSIPETQYFGPGTRLLVL.

The table lists this clonotype with a few counts. This may come from a read error, since a much larger clone is one base off. The V call is TRBV2, the J call TRBJ2-2, with D perhaps matching TRBD2 (6 bases). V was shortened by 5 bases and J by 6 bases, with 22 bases between the two germline ends. The CDR3 loop spans 17 amino acids. Germline CDR1 and CDR2: SNHLY and FYNNEI. This CDR3 is CASSSPDIGSGAGELFF. The CDR3, as DNA: TGTGCCAGCAGTTCGCCCGACATCGGCTCGGGGGCCGGGGAGCTGTTTTTT.

This clonotype was detected a few times. V usage is TRBV6-4 and J usage is TRBJ2-1; 13 bases line up with TRBD2. From germline, CDR1 is MRHNA and CDR2 SNTAGT. The length of the CDR3 is 17 residues. The junction had 16 bases not matched to a gene; V was cut back by 9 bases and J by 8 bases. CDR3 protein: CARVGLPGTSGNDEQFF. CDR3 bases: TGTGCCAGAGTGGGGCTCCCCGGGACTAGCGGGAACGATGAGCAGTTCTTC.

The sample holds many counts of this clonotype. The chain carries TRBV6-2 or TRBV6-3 and TRBJ2-1; 7 nucleotides agree with TRBD1. The CDR3 extends over 13 amino acids. The trim removed 11 bases at V and 10 bases at J, leaving 14 bases unmatched. Germline values: CDR1 MNHEY, CDR2 SVGEGT. CDR3 in DNA: TGTGCCGGTTCTTTGTTCGACAGGGACGAGCAGTTCTTC. This translates into CAGSLFDRDEQFF.

This clonotype was counted ten times or more. The chain combines TRBV7-2 with TRBJ2-1; 7 bases fit TRBD2. Germline CDR1 reads SGHTA; CDR2 reads FQGNSA. V lost 5 bases, J lost 7 bases, and 11 bases stayed unmatched. The CDR3 covers 15 residues. The CDR3 sequence is CASSAQTSLHNEQFF. For the CDR3, the DNA is TGTGCCAGCAGCGCCCAGACTAGCCTGCATAATGAGCAGTTCTTC.

With respect to this clonotype: Because the CDR3 is missing its conserved closing phenylalanine or tryptophan, this is likely a read error. This chain links TRBV4-1 with TRBJ1-1; the D is unclear. V was trimmed by 7 bases and J by 4 bases, leaving 16 bases between them. The germline CDR1 and CDR2 sequences are MGHRA and YSYEKL. The CDR3 is 14 amino acids. The CDR3 bases are TGCGCCAGCACTATAGGCCCGCGGGCCACTGAAGCTTTCTCT. Protein: CASTIGPRATEAFS.

J is TRBJ2-7 and V is TRBV5-6; TRBD2 agrees at 12 bases. This CDR3 contains 16 residues. Trimming removed 4 bases from V and 4 bases from J; junction bases left unmatched: 9. Germline CDR1 and CDR2: SGHDT and YYEEEE. DNA for the CDR3: TGTGCCAGCAGCCCCTACAGACTAGCGGGAGTGTACGAGCAGTACTTC. It encodes CASSPYRLAGVYEQYF.

The table lists this clonotype with many counts. CDR3 bases: TGTGCCAGCTCACCATGGACAGGACGGACTGAAGCTTTCTTT. Protein: CASSPWTGRTEAFF. J is TRBJ1-1 and V is TRBV18; TRBD1 matches 7 bases. This CDR3 has 14 residues. Germline lookup yields CDR1 KGHSH and CDR2 LQKENI. With V trimmed by 2 bases and J by 5 bases, 5 bases remained unmatched. Variable domain in full (rest from reference TRBV18 and TRBJ1-1): NAGVMQNPRHLVRRRGQEARLRCSPMKGHSHVYWYRQLPEEGLKFMVYLQKENIIDESGMPKERFSAEFPKEGPSILRIQQVVRGDSAAYFCASSPWTGRTEAFFGQGTRLTVV.

This chain uses TRBV20-1 with TRBJ2-2, with 13 bases fitting TRBD2. The germline V gene encodes CDR1 DFQATT and CDR2 SNEGSKA (reference sequence). J gave up 5 bases and V 3 bases, and 6 bases lay outside the gene matches. The CDR3 extends over 16 amino acids. The CDR3 sequence is CSASGLAGVGTGELFF. CDR3 bases: TGCAGTGCTAGTGGACTAGCGGGAGTAGGGACCGGGGAGCTGTTTTTT.

This clonotype was observed many times. A much larger clonotype is one base distant, so this may be a read error. The chain links TRBV6-1 to TRBJ2-5; 8 bases are shared with TRBD1. Germline CDR1 is MNHNS and CDR2 is SASEGT. CDR3 length: 13 amino acids. J lost 3 bases, V lost 4 bases, and 1 base had no gene match. The CDR3 region is CASSGTGKETQYF. CDR3 bases: TGTGCCAGCAGTGGGACAGGGAAAGAGACCCAGTACTTC.

This clonotype has a count of ten or more. The chain is built from TRBV5-1 and TRBJ1-1; D remains ambiguous. The germline V gene encodes CDR1 SGHRS and CDR2 YFSETQ. V lost 0 bases and J lost 0, with 6 bases in between. This CDR3 is 14 amino acids long. The CDR3 DNA sequence: TGCGCCAGCAGCTTGGCCGGGATGAACACTGAAGCTTTCTTT. Translation: CASSLAGMNTEAFF.

In its sample, this clonotype was seen many times. The genes are TRBV12-3 or TRBV12-4 and TRBJ2-7, with D perhaps matching TRBD2 (5 bases). The CDR3 is 15 residues long. The germline V and J ends were trimmed by 1 base and 1 base, with 11 bases remaining between them. For the CDR3, the DNA is TGTGCCAGCAGTTTAGATCTAGCTCCATCCTACGAGCAGTACTTC. It codes for CASSLDLAPSYEQYF.

The chain recombines TRBV6-1 with TRBJ2-5; TRBD1 agrees at 7 bases. The CDR3 contains 14 residues. The V segment lost 5 bases and the J segment 2 bases; nucleotides outside the gene matches: 5. Per the germline V gene, CDR1 is MNHNS and CDR2 is SASEGT. CDR3 sequence: CASSPQGQQETQYF. The CDR3 DNA is TGTGCCAGCAGTCCACAGGGACAGCAAGAGACCCAGTACTTC.

This clonotype has ten or more counts. The V gene is TRBV27, the J gene TRBJ2-7; no reliable D call. Trimming took off 4 bases at V and 0 bases at J, with 10 bases between the two ends. This CDR3 has 14 residues. Germline V gene sequence: CDR1 MNHEY, CDR2 SMNVEV (reference sequence). This chain's CDR3 is CASSSTPFSYEQYF. As DNA, the CDR3 is TGTGCCAGCAGTTCAACGCCCTTCTCCTACGAGCAGTACTTC.

This clonotype was detected ten times or more. The chain links TRBV3-1 to TRBJ1-2; 8 bases fit TRBD1. Trimming at V came to 3 bases and at J to 4 bases, leaving 7 bases not matched to a gene. CDR1 and CDR2 (germline): LGHDT, YNNKEL (reference sequence). The CDR3 is made up of 15 amino acids. CDR3 loop: CASSHGDRRLYGYTF. CDR3 sequence (DNA): TGTGCCAGCAGCCACGGGGACAGGCGTCTCTATGGCTACACCTTC.

Ten or more counts support this clonotype. The CDR3 bases are TGTGCCAACCTCCGGGACAGGCCTTCCGATGAGCAGTTCTTC. This translates into CANLRDRPSDEQFF. This sequence joins TRBV2 and TRBJ2-1, with 8 bases fitting TRBD1. CDR3 length: 14 amino acids. Trimming at V came to 10 bases and at J to 8 bases, leaving 13 bases not matched to a gene. Looked up from germline, CDR1 is SNHLY and CDR2 is FYNNEI.

This clonotype was counted ten times or more. The V and J genes are TRBV12-3 or TRBV12-4 and TRBJ2-1; tentatively, D is TRBD2 (5 bases). The length of the CDR3 is 16 residues. V was pared by 0 bases and J by 0 bases, with 9 bases between. CDR3 DNA sequence: TGTGCCAGCAGTTTAGCCCTCGGGGTCTCCTACAATGAGCAGTTCTTC. It specifies CASSLALGVSYNEQFF.

A remark on this clonotype: With a much larger clone just one base away, this may be a read error. This sequence joins TRBV12-3 or TRBV12-4 and TRBJ2-3, with TRBD2 matching over 8 bases. The CDR3 is 16 amino acids. Here the CDR3 DNA reads TGTGCCAGCAGGCACATAAGCGGGAGTGGAACAGATACGCGGTATTTT. It codes for CASRHISGSGTDTRYF.

The rearrangement uses TRBV5-1 and TRBJ2-3; TRBD2 aligns across 10 bases. Per the germline V gene, CDR1 is SGHRS and CDR2 is YFSETQ. This CDR3 contains 17 residues. V was clipped by 0 bases and J by 9 bases; unmatched bases: 13. CDR3 amino acids: CASSLASASSGSGTQYF. The CDR3 DNA sequence: TGCGCCAGCAGCTTGGCCTCCGCGTCTAGCGGGAGTGGCACGCAGTATTTT.